The entry that follows covers one TCR beta chain sequence. Its antigen is not identified. This sample is drawn from a study of T cell responses to AZD1222 COVID-19 vaccine. Study-level findings and limits: Just a handful of people given AZD1222 tested seropositive at baseline.

The repertoire was sequenced with immunoSEQ multiplex PCR; TCRdb's copy has only in-frame clones and lacks some. This table has 100,000 or so clones, about 90% appearing once. Germline values: CDR1 SGDLS, CDR2 YYNGEE. J gave up 3 bases and V 4 bases, and 4 bases lay outside the gene matches. The CDR3 runs 14 residues. The TCR was taken from an adult who received the AZD1222 COVID-19 vaccine. The J gene is TRBJ2-7, the V gene TRBV9; 10 bases are a match to TRBD1. The sequenced sample was peripheral blood, obtained 28 days after the second AZD1222 dose. CDR3 nucleotides: TGTGCCAGCAGCCCTCGGGACAGGGGCTACGAGCAGTACTTC. It encodes CASSPRDRGYEQYF.